The sequence of this T cell receptor beta chain was determined in a study of neurological immune-mediated disorders. Study-level findings and limits: No expanded-clone CDR3 amino acid sequence recurred across subjects, suggesting private TCR-beta repertoires.

TCRdb independently ran MiXCR on the 5' RACE reads; one entry per CDR3 protein. Among tens of thousands of distinct CDR3 sequences listed, roughly 15% were seen once. Germline V gene data show CDR1 as SGDLS and CDR2 as YYNGEE. V was trimmed by 3 bases and J by 0 bases, leaving 14 bases between them. This CDR3 is built from 16 residues. Many counts were recorded for this clonotype. Its target is not known. The specimen sequenced was PBMCs. V is TRBV9 and J is TRBJ2-3, with D possibly matching TRBD2 (5 bases). The TCR was taken from a woman aged 40-49 years in good health. The CDR3 nucleotides are TGTGCCAGCAGCGCCGGGGAAGCTCCTAGCACAGATACGCAGTATTTT. Protein sequence: CASSAGEAPSTDTQYF. The entire variable domain, with the rest obtained from reference TRBV9 and TRBJ2-3, is as follows: DSGVTQTPKHLITATGQRVTLRCSPRSGDLSVYWYQQSLDQGLQFLIQYYNGEERAKGNILERFSAQQFPDLHSELNLSSLELGDSALYFCASSAGEAPSTDTQYFGPGTRLTVL.